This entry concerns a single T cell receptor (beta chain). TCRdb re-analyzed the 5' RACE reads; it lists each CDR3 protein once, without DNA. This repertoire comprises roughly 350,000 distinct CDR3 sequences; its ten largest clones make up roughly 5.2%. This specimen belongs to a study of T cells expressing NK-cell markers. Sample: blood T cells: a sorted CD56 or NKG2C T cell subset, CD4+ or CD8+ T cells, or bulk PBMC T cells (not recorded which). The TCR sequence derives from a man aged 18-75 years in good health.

The CDR3 spells CASSRGQGDTGELFF. V gene TRBV5-1 combines with J gene TRBJ2-2; the TCRdb D gene call, TRBD1, has no DNA to confirm it. Germline V gene lookup returns CDR1 SGHRS and CDR2 YFSETQ. CDR3 size: 15 residues. The full variable domain, completed using reference TRBV5-1 and TRBJ2-2, is KAGVTQTPRYLIKTRGQQVTLSCSPISGHRSVSWYQQTPGQGLQFLFEYFSETQRNKGNFPGRFSGRQFSNSRSEMNVSTLELGDSALYLCASSRGQGDTGELFFGEGSRLTVL.